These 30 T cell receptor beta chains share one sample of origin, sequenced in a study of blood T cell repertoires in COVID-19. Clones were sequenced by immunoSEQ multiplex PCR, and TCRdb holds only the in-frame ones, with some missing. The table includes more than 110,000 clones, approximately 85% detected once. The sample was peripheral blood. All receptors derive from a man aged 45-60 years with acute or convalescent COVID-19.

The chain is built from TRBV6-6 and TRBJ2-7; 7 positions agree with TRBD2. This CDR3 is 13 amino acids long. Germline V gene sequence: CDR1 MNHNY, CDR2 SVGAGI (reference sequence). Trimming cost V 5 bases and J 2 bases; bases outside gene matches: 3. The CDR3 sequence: CASSGEGAYEQYF. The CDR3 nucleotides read TGTGCCAGCAGTGGGGAGGGAGCCTACGAGCAGTACTTC.

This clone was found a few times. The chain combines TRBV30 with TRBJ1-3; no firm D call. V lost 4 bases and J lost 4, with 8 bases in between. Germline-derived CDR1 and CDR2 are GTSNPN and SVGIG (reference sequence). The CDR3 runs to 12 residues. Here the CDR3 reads CAWISTGNTIYF. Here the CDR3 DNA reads TGTGCCTGGATTAGCACGGGAAACACCATATATTTT.

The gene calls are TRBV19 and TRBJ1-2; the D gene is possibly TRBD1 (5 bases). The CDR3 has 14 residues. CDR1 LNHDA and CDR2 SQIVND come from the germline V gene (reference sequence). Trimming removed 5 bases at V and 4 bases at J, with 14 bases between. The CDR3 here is CASSDRQTLYGYTF. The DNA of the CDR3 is TGTGCCAGTAGTGACAGACAGACCCTCTATGGCTACACCTTC.

CDR3 sequence reads: CASSSGQPNYEQYF. The CDR3 DNA is TGTGCCAGCAGCTCGGGACAGCCTAACTACGAGCAGTACTTC. V and J are TRBV28 and TRBJ2-7; TRBD1 aligns across 7 bases. Germline lookup yields CDR1 MDHEN and CDR2 SYDVKM. The junction had 8 bases not matched to a gene; V was cut back by 6 bases and J by 3 bases. The CDR3 runs 14 residues.

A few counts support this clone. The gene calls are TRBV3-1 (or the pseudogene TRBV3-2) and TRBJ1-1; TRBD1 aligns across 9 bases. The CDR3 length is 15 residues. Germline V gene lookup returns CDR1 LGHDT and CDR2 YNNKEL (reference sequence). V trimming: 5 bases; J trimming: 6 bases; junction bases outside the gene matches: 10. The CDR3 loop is CASSTRTGEEAEAFF. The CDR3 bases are TGTGCCAGCAGCACCCGGACAGGGGAGGAGGCTGAAGCTTTCTTT.

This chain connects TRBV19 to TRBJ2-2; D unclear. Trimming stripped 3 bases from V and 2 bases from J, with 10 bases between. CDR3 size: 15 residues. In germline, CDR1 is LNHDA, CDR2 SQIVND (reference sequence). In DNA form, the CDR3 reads TGTGCCAGTAGTATTCCCAGTTTAAACACCGGGGAGCTGTTTTTT. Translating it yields CASSIPSLNTGELFF.

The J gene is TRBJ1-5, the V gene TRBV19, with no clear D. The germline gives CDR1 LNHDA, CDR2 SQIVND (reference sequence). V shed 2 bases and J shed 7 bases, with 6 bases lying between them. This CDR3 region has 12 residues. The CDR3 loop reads CASSIRGQPQHF. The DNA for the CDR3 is TGTGCCAGTAGTATAAGAGGGCAGCCCCAGCATTTT.

CDR3 residues: CSASNPKTSVAYEQYF. The CDR3 DNA reads TGCAGTGCTAGTAACCCAAAGACTAGCGTAGCCTACGAGCAGTACTTC. V gene TRBV20-1 combines with J gene TRBJ2-7; 8 bases agree with TRBD2. CDR1 is DFQATT and CDR2 is SNEGSKA in the germline V gene (reference sequence). The CDR3 spans 16 residues. V lost 3 bases, J lost 2 bases, and 12 bases stayed unmatched.

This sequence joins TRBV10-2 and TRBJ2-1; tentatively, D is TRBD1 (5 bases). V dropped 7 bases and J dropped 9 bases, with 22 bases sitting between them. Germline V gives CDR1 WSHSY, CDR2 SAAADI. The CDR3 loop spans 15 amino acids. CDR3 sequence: CASTPRLPQGSEQFF. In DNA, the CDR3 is TGCGCCAGCACCCCACGCCTCCCCCAGGGCAGTGAGCAGTTCTTC.

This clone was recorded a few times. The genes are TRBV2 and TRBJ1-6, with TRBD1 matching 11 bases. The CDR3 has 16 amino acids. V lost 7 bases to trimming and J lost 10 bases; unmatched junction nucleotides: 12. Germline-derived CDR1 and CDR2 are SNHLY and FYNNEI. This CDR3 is CASNPFGGTGGSPLHF. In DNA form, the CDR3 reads TGTGCCAGCAACCCTTTTGGGGGGACAGGGGGATCACCCCTCCACTTT.

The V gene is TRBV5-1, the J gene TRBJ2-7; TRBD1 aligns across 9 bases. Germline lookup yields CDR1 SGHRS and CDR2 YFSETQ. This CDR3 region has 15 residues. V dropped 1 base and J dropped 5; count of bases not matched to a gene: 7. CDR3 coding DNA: TGCGCCAGCAGCTTGTCGGCTGGACAGGGGCACGAGCAGTACTTC. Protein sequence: CASSLSAGQGHEQYF.

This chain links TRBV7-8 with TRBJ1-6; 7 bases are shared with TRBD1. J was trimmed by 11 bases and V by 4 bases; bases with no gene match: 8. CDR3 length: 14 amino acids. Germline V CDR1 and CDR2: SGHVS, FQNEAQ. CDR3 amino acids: CASSSTGNVAPLHF. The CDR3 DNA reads TGTGCCAGCAGCTCGACAGGGAATGTGGCACCCCTCCACTTT.

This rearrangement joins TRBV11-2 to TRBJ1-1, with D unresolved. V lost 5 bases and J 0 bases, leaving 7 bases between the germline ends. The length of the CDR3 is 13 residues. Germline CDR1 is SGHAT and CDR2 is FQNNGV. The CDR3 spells CASSPQVNTEAFF. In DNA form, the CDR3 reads TGTGCCAGCAGCCCTCAGGTGAACACTGAAGCTTTCTTT.

The DNA for the CDR3 is TGTGCCAGCAGTGAAGCTAGCGGGGGGGAGGATGAGCAGTTCTTC. Protein product: CASSEASGGEDEQFF. J is TRBJ2-1 and V is TRBV2, with TRBD2 identical over 11 bases. V gave up 0 bases and J gave up 8 bases; unmatched junction bases: 3. This CDR3 is built from 15 residues. The germline CDR1 and CDR2 sequences are SNHLY and FYNNEI.

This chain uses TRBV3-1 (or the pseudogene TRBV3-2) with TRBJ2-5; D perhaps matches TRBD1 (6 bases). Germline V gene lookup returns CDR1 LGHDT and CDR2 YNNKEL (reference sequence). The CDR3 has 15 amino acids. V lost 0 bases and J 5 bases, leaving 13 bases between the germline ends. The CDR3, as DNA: TGTGCCAGCAGCCAAGATCATGGGGGCTGGGAGACCCAGTACTTC. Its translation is CASSQDHGGWETQYF.

The CDR3 region is CASSLVGTGGGYTF. The CDR3 DNA reads TGCGCCAGCAGCTTGGTTGGGACAGGGGGAGGCTACACCTTC. The chain employs TRBV5-1 and TRBJ1-2, with 11 bases that match TRBD1. Germline loops: CDR1 SGHRS, CDR2 YFSETQ. With V trimmed by 0 bases and J by 8 bases, 3 bases remained unmatched. The CDR3 has 14 amino acids. Drawing the rest from reference TRBV5-1 and TRBJ1-2, the complete variable domain is KAGVTQTPRYLIKTRGQQVTLSCSPISGHRSVSWYQQTPGQGLQFLFEYFSETQRNKGNFPGRFSGRQFSNSRSEMNVSTLELGDSALYLCASSLVGTGGGYTFGSGTRLTVV.

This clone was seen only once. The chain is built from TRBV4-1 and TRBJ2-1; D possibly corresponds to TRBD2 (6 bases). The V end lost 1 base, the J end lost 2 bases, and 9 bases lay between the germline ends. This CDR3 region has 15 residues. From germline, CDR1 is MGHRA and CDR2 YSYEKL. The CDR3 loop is CASSQVWGAYNEQFF. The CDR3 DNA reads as TGCGCCAGCAGCCAAGTTTGGGGGGCCTACAATGAGCAGTTCTTC.

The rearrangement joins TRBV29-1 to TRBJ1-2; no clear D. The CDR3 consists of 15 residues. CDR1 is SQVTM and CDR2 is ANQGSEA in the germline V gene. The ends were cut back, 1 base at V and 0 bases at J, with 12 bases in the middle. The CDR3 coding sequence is TGCAGCGTTGAAGGTGTGCTGGCAACTAACTATGGCTACACCTTC. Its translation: CSVEGVLATNYGYTF.

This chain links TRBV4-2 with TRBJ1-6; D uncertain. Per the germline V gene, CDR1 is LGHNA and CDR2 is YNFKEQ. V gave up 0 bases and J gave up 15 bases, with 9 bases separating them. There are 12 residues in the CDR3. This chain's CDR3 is CASSQDRELLHF. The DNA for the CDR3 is TGTGCCAGCAGCCAAGATCGGGAGCTCCTCCACTTT.

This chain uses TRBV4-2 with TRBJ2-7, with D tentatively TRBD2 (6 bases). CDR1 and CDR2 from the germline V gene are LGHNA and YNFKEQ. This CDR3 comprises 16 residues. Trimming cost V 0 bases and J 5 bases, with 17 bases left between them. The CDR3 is CASSQDPTPKRDEQYF. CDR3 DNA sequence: TGTGCCAGCAGCCAAGACCCGACGCCCAAGCGGGACGAGCAGTACTTC.

The CDR3 nucleotides are TGTGCCAGCAGCCCATTCACAGATACGCAGTATTTT. Its translation is CASSPFTDTQYF. The rearrangement uses TRBV6-5 and TRBJ2-3; D ambiguous. CDR1 MNHEY and CDR2 SVGAGI come from the germline V gene. The CDR3 has 12 amino acids. V lost 6 bases and J lost 2, with 6 bases in between.

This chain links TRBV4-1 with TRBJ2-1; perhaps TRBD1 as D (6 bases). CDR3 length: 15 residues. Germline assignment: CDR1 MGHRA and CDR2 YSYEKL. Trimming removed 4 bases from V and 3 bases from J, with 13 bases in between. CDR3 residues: CASSPYLDSYNEQFF. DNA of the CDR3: TGCGCCAGCAGCCCCTACCTGGACAGCTACAATGAGCAGTTCTTC.

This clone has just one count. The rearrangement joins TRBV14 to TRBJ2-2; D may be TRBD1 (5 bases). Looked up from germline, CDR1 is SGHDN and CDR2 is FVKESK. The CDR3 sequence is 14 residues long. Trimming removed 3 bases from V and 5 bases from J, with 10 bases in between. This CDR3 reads CASSHRTLTGELFF. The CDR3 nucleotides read TGTGCCAGCAGCCACCGGACACTTACCGGGGAGCTGTTTTTT.

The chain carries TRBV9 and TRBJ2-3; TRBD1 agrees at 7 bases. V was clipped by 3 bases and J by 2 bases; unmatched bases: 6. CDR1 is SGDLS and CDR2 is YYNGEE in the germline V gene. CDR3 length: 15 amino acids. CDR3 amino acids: CASSESTGATDTQYF. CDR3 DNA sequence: TGTGCCAGCAGCGAGTCCACAGGGGCCACAGATACGCAGTATTTT.

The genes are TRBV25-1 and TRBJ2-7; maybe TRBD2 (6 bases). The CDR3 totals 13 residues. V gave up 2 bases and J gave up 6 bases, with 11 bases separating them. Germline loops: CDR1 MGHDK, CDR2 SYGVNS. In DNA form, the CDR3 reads TGTGCCAGCAGTGAAAGACTAGTAGGCGAGCAGTACTTC. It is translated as CASSERLVGEQYF.

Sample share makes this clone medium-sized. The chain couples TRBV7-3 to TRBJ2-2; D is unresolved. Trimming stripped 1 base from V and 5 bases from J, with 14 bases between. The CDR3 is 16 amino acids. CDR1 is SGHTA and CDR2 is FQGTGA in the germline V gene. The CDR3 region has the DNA TGTGCCAGCAGCTTAAAAGCCGCCTCGTGGACCGGGGAGCTGTTTTTT. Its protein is CASSLKAASWTGELFF. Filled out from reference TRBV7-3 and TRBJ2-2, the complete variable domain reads GAGVSQTPSNKVTEKGKYVELRCDPISGHTALYWYRQSLGQGPEFLIYFQGTGAADDSGLPNDRFFAVRPEGSVSTLKIQRTERGDSAVYLCASSLKAASWTGELFFGEGSRLTVL.

CDR3 nucleotide sequence: TGTGCCAGCAGCCAAGGAGCCGGGGAGCTGTTTTTT. Translation gives CASSQGAGELFF. V usage is TRBV3-1 (or the pseudogene TRBV3-2) and J usage is TRBJ2-2; no clear D gene. Trimming stripped 1 base from V and 6 bases from J, with 3 bases between. The length of the CDR3 is 12 residues. Germline CDR1 LGHDT, CDR2 YNNKEL (reference sequence).

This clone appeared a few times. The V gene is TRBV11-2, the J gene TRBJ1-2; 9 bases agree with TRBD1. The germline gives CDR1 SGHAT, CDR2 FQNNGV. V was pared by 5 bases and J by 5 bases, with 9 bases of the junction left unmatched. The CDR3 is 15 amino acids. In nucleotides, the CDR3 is TGTGCCAGCAGCCATGCTCCGGGACAGGGATATGGCTACACCTTC. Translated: CASSHAPGQGYGYTF.

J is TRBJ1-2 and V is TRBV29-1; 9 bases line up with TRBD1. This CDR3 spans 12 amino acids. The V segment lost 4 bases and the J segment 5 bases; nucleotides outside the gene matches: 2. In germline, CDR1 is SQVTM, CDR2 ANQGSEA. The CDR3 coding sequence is TGCAGCGTTGCCGGGACAGGGTATGGCTACACCTTC. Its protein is CSVAGTGYGYTF.

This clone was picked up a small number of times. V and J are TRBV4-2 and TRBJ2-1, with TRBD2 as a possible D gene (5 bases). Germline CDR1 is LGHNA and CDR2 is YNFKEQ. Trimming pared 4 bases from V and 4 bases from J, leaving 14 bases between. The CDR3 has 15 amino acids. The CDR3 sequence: CASSLHPLEYNEQFF. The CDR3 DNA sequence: TGTGCCAGCAGCCTCCACCCACTAGAATACAATGAGCAGTTCTTC.